This TCR beta chain originates from a study of human versus mouse CDR3 diversity and MHC coevolution. On the study more broadly: Each sample yielded about 0.6 x 10^7 to 1.7 x 10^7 valid reads. Study observations and caveats: Human T cells were selected on roughly 6 MHC II alleles.

The method was immunoSEQ multiplex PCR; TCRdb's version includes in-frame clones alone and lacks a portion of them. The repertoire holds fewer than 100,000 clones, around 95% seen once, with more than 1.1% in the top ten. Cells were CD45RO-negative CD62L-positive naive CD4 T cells sorted from PBMCs. V lost 5 bases and J lost 7; bases outside the gene matches: 9. The length of the CDR3 is 15 residues. Germline V gene lookup returns CDR1 SGHTA and CDR2 FQGNSA. Notes on this clone: No antigen is known for it.

The genes are TRBV7-2 and TRBJ2-7, with 12 bases fitting TRBD2. Sequenced sample: naive CD4+ T cells from blood. Documented subset: CD45RO-negative CD62L-positive naive CD4 T cells. This clonotype was obtained from a person between 25 and 75 years old in good health. The CDR3 spells CASSPTSGRIREQYF. The CDR3 DNA reads TGTGCCAGCAGCCCGACTAGCGGGAGAATACGGGAGCAGTACTTC.